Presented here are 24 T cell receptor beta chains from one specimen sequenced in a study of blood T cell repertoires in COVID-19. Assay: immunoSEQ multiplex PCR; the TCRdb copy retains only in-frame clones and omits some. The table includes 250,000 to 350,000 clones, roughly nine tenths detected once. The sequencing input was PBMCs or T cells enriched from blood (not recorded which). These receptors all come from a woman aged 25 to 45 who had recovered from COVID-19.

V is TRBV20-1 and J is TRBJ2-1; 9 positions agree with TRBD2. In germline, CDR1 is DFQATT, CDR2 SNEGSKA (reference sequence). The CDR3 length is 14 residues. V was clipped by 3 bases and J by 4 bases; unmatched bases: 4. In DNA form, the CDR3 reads TGCAGTGCTAGTCACAGCGGGGGGTACAATGAGCAGTTCTTC. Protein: CSASHSGGYNEQFF.

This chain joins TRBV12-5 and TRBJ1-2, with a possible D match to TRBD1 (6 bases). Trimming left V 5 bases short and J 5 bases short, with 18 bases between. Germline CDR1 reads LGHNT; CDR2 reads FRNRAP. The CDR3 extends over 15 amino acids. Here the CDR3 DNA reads TGTGCTAGTGGTGCGGACCAGGGGCGGCGGTATGGCTACACCTTC. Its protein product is CASGADQGRRYGYTF.

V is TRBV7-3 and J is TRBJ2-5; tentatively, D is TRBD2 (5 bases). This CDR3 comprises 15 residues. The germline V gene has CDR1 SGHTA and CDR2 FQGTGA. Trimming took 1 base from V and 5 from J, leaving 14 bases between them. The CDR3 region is CASSLNGVEGETQYF. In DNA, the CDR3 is TGTGCCAGCAGCTTAAACGGGGTGGAAGGGGAGACCCAGTACTTC.

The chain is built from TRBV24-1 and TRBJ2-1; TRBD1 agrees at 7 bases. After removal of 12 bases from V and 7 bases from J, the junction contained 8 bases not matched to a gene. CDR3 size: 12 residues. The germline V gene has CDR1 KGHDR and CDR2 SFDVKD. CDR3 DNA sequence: TGTGCCGTAACAGGGGTTTGGAATGAGCAGTTCTTC. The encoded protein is CAVTGVWNEQFF.

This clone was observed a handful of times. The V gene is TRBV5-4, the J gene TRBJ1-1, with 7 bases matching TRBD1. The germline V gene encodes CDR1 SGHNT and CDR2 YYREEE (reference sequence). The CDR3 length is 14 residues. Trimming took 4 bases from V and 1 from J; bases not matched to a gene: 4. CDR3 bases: TGTGCCAGCAGCCCGGGACAGAAGAACACTGAAGCTTTCTTT. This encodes CASSPGQKNTEAFF.

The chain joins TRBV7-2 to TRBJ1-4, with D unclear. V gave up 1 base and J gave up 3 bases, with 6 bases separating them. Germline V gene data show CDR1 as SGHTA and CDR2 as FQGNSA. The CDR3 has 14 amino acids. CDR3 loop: CASSLGGSNEKLFF. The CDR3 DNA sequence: TGTGCCAGCAGCTTAGGAGGATCTAATGAAAAACTGTTTTTT.

Here the CDR3 DNA reads TGTGCCAGCGGGGGGAGTGTAGGACGTGGCTACACCTTC. Its translation: CASGGSVGRGYTF. The V call is TRBV28, the J call TRBJ1-2, with D tentatively TRBD1 (5 bases). The germline V gene encodes CDR1 MDHEN and CDR2 SYDVKM. V gave up 8 bases and J gave up 7 bases, with 17 bases separating them. CDR3 size: 13 residues.

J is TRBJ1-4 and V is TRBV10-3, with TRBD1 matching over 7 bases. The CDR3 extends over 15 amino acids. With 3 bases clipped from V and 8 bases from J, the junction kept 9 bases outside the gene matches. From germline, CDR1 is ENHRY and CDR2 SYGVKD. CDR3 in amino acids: CAISDPRTGEEKLFF. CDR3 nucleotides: TGTGCCATCAGTGATCCCCGGACAGGAGAGGAAAAACTGTTTTTT.

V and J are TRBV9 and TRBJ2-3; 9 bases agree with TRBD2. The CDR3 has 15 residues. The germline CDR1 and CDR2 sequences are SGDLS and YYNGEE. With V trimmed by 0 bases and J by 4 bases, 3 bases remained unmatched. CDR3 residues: CASSVEVAGADTQYF. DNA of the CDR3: TGTGCCAGCAGCGTAGAAGTAGCGGGGGCAGATACGCAGTATTTT.

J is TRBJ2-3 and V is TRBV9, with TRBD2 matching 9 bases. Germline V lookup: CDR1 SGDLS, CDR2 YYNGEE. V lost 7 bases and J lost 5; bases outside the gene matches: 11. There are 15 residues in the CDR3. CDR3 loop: CASSGTSISGDTQYF. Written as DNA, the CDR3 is TGTGCCAGCTCCGGGACTAGCATAAGTGGAGATACGCAGTATTTT.

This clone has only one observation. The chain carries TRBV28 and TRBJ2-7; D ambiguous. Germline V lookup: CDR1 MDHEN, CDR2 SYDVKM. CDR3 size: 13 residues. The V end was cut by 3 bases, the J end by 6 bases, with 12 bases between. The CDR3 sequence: CASSFPSPGEQYF. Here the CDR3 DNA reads TGTGCCAGCAGTTTTCCCTCTCCGGGCGAGCAGTACTTC.

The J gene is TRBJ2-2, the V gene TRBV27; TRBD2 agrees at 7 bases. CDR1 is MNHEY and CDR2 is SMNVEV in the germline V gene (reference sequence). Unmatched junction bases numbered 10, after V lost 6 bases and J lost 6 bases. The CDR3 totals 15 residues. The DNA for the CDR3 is TGTGCCAGCAGACCGGGACTATCCGCCCCCGGGGAGCTGTTTTTT. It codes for CASRPGLSAPGELFF.

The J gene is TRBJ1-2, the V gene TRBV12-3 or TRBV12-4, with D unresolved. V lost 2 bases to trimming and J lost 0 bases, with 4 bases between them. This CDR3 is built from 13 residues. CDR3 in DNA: TGTGCCAGCAGTTTATCTTCTAACTATGGCTACACCTTC. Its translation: CASSLSSNYGYTF.

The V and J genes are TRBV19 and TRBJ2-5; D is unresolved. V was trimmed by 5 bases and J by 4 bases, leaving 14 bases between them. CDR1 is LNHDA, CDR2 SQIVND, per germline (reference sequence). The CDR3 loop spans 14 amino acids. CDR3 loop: CASSSGVGGETQYF. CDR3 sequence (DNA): TGTGCCAGTAGTTCCGGAGTAGGCGGAGAGACCCAGTACTTC.

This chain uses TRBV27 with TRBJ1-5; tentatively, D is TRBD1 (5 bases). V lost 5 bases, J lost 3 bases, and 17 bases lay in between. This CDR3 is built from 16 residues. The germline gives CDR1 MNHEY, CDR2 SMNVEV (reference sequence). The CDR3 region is CASSRNRGTSNQPQHF. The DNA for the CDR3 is TGTGCCAGCAGTAGGAATAGGGGAACCTCCAATCAGCCCCAGCATTTT.

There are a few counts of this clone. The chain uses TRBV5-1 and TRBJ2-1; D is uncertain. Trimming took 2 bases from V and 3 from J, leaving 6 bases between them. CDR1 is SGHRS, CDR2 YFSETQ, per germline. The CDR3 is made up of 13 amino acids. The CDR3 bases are TGCGCCAGCAGCTTCCAGGTCTACAATGAGCAGTTCTTC. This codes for CASSFQVYNEQFF.

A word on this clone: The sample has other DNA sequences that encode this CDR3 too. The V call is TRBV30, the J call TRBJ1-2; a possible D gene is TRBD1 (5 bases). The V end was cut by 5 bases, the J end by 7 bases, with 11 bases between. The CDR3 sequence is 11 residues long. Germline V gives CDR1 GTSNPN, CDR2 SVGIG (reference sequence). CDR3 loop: CAWGTGGGYTF. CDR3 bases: TGTGCCTGGGGAACAGGTGGTGGCTACACCTTC. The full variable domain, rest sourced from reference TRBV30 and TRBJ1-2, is SQTIHQWPATLVQPVGSPLSLECTVEGTSNPNLYWYRQAAGRGLQLLFYSVGIGQISSEVPQNLSASRPQDRQFILSSKKLLLSDSGFYLCAWGTGGGYTFGSGTRLTVV.

CDR3 region: CSVVRPHRGSGNEQFF. CDR3 DNA: TGCAGCGTTGTCCGACCTCACAGGGGATCCGGCAATGAGCAGTTCTTC. The chain recombines TRBV29-1 with TRBJ2-1; 7 bases line up with TRBD1. The CDR3 contains 16 residues. The germline V gene has CDR1 SQVTM and CDR2 ANQGSEA. The J segment lost 6 bases and the V segment lost 4 bases, leaving 15 bases of the junction unmatched.

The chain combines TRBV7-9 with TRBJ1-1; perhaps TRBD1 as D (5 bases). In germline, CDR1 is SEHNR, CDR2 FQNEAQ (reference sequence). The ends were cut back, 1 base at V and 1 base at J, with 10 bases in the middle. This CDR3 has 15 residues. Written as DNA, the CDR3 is TGTGCCAGCAGCTTAGTAGGGGTCGAGAACACTGAAGCTTTCTTT. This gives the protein CASSLVGVENTEAFF.

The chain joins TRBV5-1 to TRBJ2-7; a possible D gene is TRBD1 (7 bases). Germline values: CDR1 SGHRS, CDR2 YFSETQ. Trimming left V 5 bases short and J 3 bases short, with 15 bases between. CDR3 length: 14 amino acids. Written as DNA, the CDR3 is TGCGCCAGCAGGTCACAGGGGACTGGCTACGAGCAGTACTTC. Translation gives CASRSQGTGYEQYF.

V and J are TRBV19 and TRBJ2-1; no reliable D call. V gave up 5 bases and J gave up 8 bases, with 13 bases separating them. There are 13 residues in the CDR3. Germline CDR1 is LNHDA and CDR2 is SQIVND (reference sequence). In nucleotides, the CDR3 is TGTGCCAGTAGTCCAAAGCCAGGTCATGAGCAGTTCTTC. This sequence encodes CASSPKPGHEQFF.

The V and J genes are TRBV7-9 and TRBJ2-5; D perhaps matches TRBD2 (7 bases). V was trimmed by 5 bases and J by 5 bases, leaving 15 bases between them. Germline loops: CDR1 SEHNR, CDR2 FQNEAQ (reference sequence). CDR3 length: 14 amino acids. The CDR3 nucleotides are TGTGCCAGCAGCCCGTCGGGGGGCGGGGAGACCCAGTACTTC. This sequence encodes CASSPSGGGETQYF. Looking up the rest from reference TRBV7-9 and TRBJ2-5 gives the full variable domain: DTGVSQNPRHKITKRGQNVTFRCDPISEHNRLYWYRQTLGQGPEFLTYFQNEAQLEKSRLLSDRFSAERPKGSFSTLEIQRTEQGDSAMYLCASSPSGGGETQYFGPGTRLLVL.

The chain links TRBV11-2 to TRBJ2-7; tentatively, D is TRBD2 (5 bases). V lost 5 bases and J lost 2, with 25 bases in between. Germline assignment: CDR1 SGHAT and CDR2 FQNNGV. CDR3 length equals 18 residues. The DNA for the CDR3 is TGTGCCAGCAGCCCCGGGAACGTGGGCGCATCCTCAACCTACGAGCAGTACTTC. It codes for CASSPGNVGASSTYEQYF.

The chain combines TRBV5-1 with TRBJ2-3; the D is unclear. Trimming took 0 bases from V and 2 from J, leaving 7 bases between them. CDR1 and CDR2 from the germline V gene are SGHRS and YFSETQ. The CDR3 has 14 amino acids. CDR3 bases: TGCGCCAGCAGCTTGGCAGGAACCACAGATACGCAGTATTTT. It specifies CASSLAGTTDTQYF.